The rows below give T cell receptor beta chains drawn from one sample of a study of shared clonotypes between healthy human individuals. The repertoire was sequenced with immunoSEQ multiplex PCR; TCRdb's copy has only in-frame clones and lacks some. Of approximately 840,000 clones in the sample, roughly 96% were seen once. The sequenced sample was naive CD8+ T cells sorted from blood. These receptors were taken from a young man in good health. Each CDR3 is given with its conserved first and last residue. D genes are given only for firm matches.

D gene	J gene	V gene	CDR3 length	CDR3 DNA	CDR3 protein
NA	TRBJ2-7	TRBV14	12	TGTGCCAGCAGCCCAAGTTTCGACGAGCAGTACTTC	CASSPSFDEQYF
TRBD1	TRBJ2-7	TRBV27	15	TGTGCCAGCAGCTCGACCGGGACAGCGAACTACGAGCAGTACTTC	CASSSTGTANYEQYF
NA	TRBJ2-7	TRBV27	16	TGTGCCAGCAGTCCGGCTTGGGGCGGGGTCTCCTACGAGCAGTACTTC	CASSPAWGGVSYEQYF
NA	TRBJ2-1	TRBV7-9	13	TGTGCCAGCAGCCTTGCCATCTACAATGAGCAGTTCTTC	CASSLAIYNEQFF
NA	TRBJ1-4	TRBV18	14	TGTGCCAGCTCCTATTCCGGCCCTAATGAAAAACTGTTTTTT	CASSYSGPNEKLFF
TRBD2	TRBJ2-1	TRBV19	15	TGTGCCAGTAGTATCGGGCTAGCGGGATACAATGAGCAGTTCTTC	CASSIGLAGYNEQFF
NA	TRBJ2-2	TRBV10-2	12	TGCGCCAGCACCGAAATTACCGGGGAGCTGTTTTTT	CASTEITGELFF
TRBD1	TRBJ1-1	TRBV30	12	TGTGCCTGGAGTCCTGGACAGGTTGAAGCTTTCTTT	CAWSPGQVEAFF
TRBD1	TRBJ2-7	TRBV19	15	TGTGCCAGTAGTATCGGGACAGGGAATTCCTACGAGCAGTACTTC	CASSIGTGNSYEQYF
NA	TRBJ1-5	TRBV19	15	TGTGCCAGTACCCACGCATCAGGGGGCAATCAGCCCCAGCATTTT	CASTHASGGNQPQHF
TRBD1	TRBJ1-2	TRBV9	12	TGTGCCAGCAGCGGACAGGGAAATGGCTACACCTTC	CASSGQGNGYTF
NA	TRBJ2-7	TRBV10-3	12	TGTGCCATCAGTGCAGAGGGCTACGAGCAGTACTTC	CAISAEGYEQYF